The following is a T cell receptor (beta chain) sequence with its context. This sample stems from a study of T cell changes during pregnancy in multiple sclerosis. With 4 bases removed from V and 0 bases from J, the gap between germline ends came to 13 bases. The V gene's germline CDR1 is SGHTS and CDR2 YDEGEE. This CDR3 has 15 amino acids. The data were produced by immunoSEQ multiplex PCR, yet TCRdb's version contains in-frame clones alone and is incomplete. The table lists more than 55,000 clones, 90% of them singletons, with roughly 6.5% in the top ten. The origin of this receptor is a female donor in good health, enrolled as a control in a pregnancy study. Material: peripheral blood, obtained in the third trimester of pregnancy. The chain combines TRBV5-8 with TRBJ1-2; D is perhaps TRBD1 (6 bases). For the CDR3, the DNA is TGTGCCAGCAGCGGACCGACAGGCTCTAACTATGGCTACACCTTC. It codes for CASSGPTGSNYGYTF.